These T cell receptor beta chains were read from a single sample in a study of cytomegalovirus exposure and HLA in healthy donors. This table comes from immunoSEQ multiplex PCR, and its TCRdb copy is limited to in-frame clones, with some not included. Of 110,000 to 150,000 clones in the sample, 94% are singletons; the top ten hold 1.5% to 2%. Sequenced: PBMCs. The receptors stem from a man between 18 and 35 years old in good health and CMV-seropositive. CDR3s include the opening cysteine and the closing phenylalanine or tryptophan. A D gene is named only where the DNA matches it firmly. Not all rows give a size; the values are once, few, many and, for expanded clones, a class.

clone size: -; V gene: TRBV27; D gene: TRBD2; CDR3 protein: CASSPLSSGRRPYEQYF
clone size: once; V gene: TRBV15; D gene: -; CDR3 protein: CATSRGYSYEQYF
clone size: -; V gene: TRBV15; D gene: -; CDR3 protein: CATSREEQANQPQHF
clone size: -; V gene: TRBV28; D gene: -; CDR3 protein: CASSVIGTYSYEQYF
clone size: -; V gene: TRBV11-2; D gene: TRBD2; CDR3 protein: CASSLTSGKIEQFF
clone size: -; V gene: TRBV2; D gene: -; CDR3 protein: CASNPPGQGNTIYF
clone size: -; V gene: TRBV9; D gene: -; CDR3 protein: CASRPISNYGYTF
clone size: -; V gene: TRBV7-2; D gene: TRBD2; CDR3 protein: CASSLGLAESPAYEQYF
clone size: -; V gene: TRBV5-1; D gene: -; CDR3 protein: CASSLGGSSYNEQFF
clone size: -; V gene: TRBV7-7; D gene: -; CDR3 protein: CASSLVGQGEQFF
clone size: -; V gene: TRBV28; D gene: TRBD1; CDR3 protein: CASTLTGGPTEAFF
clone size: -; V gene: TRBV5-1; D gene: TRBD1; CDR3 protein: CASSGQGIYNEQFF
clone size: -; V gene: TRBV5-6; D gene: -; CDR3 protein: CASSEDLSYEQYF
clone size: -; V gene: TRBV29-1; D gene: -; CDR3 protein: CSVHQGGKEETQYF
clone size: -; V gene: TRBV28; D gene: -; CDR3 protein: CASSSAQGPDTQYF
clone size: -; V gene: TRBV2; D gene: TRBD1; CDR3 protein: CASSEFSPGQGNQETQYF
clone size: -; V gene: TRBV30; D gene: -; CDR3 protein: CAWRIVEAFF
clone size: -; V gene: TRBV15; D gene: -; CDR3 protein: CATSPRREAFF
clone size: -; V gene: TRBV5-4; D gene: TRBD1; CDR3 protein: CASSSGQGGYGYTF
clone size: few; V gene: TRBV2; D gene: TRBD1; CDR3 protein: CASSLTGGNTEAFF
clone size: many; V gene: TRBV5-6; D gene: TRBD1; CDR3 protein: CASSLPGQGINYGYTF
clone size: -; V gene: TRBV28; D gene: -; CDR3 protein: CASSADIEFSGANVLTF
clone size: -; V gene: TRBV28; D gene: -; CDR3 protein: CASSLIRQSTDTQYF
clone size: few; V gene: TRBV15; D gene: TRBD1; CDR3 protein: CATSSQGGQPQHF
clone size: -; V gene: TRBV27; D gene: -; CDR3 protein: CASSLFRGGNEKLFF
clone size: -; V gene: TRBV7-9; D gene: TRBD2; CDR3 protein: CASSLEGGLAGSLEQYF
clone size: -; V gene: TRBV4-1; D gene: -; CDR3 protein: CASSQDLRGTRNTIYF
clone size: -; V gene: TRBV7-2; D gene: -; CDR3 protein: CASSVSSLVNEQYF
clone size: -; V gene: TRBV2; D gene: TRBD2; CDR3 protein: CASMTRGSGRTHEQYF
clone size: -; V gene: TRBV9; D gene: TRBD2; CDR3 protein: CASSPVAGVGEQYF
clone size: -; V gene: TRBV27; D gene: TRBD2; CDR3 protein: CATGRGLTKTQYF
clone size: once; V gene: TRBV29-1; D gene: -; CDR3 protein: CSVAQGRKTNEKLFF
clone size: once; V gene: TRBV6-5; D gene: -; CDR3 protein: CASSYSSGPNEQYF
clone size: -; V gene: TRBV6-5; D gene: -; CDR3 protein: CASSYSAGPETQYF
clone size: -; V gene: TRBV18; D gene: -; CDR3 protein: CASSPATGWHEQYF
clone size: -; V gene: TRBV4-1; D gene: -; CDR3 protein: CASSRDGQIEAFF
clone size: -; V gene: TRBV28; D gene: -; CDR3 protein: CASSLAGTSPDTQYF
clone size: -; V gene: TRBV2; D gene: TRBD2; CDR3 protein: CASSPGSGRPYEQYF
clone size: -; V gene: TRBV28; D gene: -; CDR3 protein: CASSQPDKYEQYF
clone size: -; V gene: TRBV7-2; D gene: TRBD1; CDR3 protein: CASSLGQGGTDTQYF
clone size: -; V gene: TRBV27; D gene: TRBD2; CDR3 protein: CASSLSGLAGETQYF
clone size: once; V gene: TRBV10-3; D gene: TRBD2; CDR3 protein: CAISGSGRIPVGEQFF
clone size: once; V gene: TRBV2; D gene: -; CDR3 protein: CASSALRPVNYGYTF
clone size: -; V gene: TRBV11-2; D gene: -; CDR3 protein: CASSLEGQPNQPQHF
clone size: -; V gene: TRBV2; D gene: TRBD1; CDR3 protein: CASIPGQPNTGELFF
clone size: -; V gene: TRBV7-8; D gene: TRBD1; CDR3 protein: CASSLPGGTGAREAFF
clone size: -; V gene: TRBV5-8; D gene: -; CDR3 protein: CASSLSVLGNTIYF
clone size: -; V gene: TRBV9; D gene: TRBD1; CDR3 protein: CASSVDQGAYGYTF
clone size: -; V gene: TRBV29-1; D gene: -; CDR3 protein: CSVSTSERSLQYF
clone size: -; V gene: TRBV27; D gene: TRBD1; CDR3 protein: CASSSWDRPYEQYF
clone size: -; V gene: TRBV7-8; D gene: -; CDR3 protein: CASSEARGFMNTEAFF
clone size: -; V gene: TRBV9; D gene: TRBD1; CDR3 protein: CASRGGQNYGYTF
clone size: -; V gene: TRBV18; D gene: TRBD2; CDR3 protein: CASSPSSGRIYNEQFF
clone size: -; V gene: TRBV2; D gene: -; CDR3 protein: CASSEGRGNPYNEQFF